This TCR beta chain was identified in a study of shared clonotypes between healthy human individuals. Naive CD8 cells lacked CD45RO and underwent positive selection for CCR7, leaving out terminally differentiated effector memory CD45RA+ cells. The CDR3 contains 11 residues. Germline values: CDR1 LNHDA, CDR2 SQIVND (reference sequence). The V and J ends lost 5 bases and 7 bases respectively, with 8 bases between them. Only in-frame clones appear in the TCRdb table, and some are missing; sequencing was by immunoSEQ multiplex PCR. Counted here are some 1,900,000 clones, just under 95% occurring once; the ten biggest clones make up more than 0.9%.

V is TRBV19 and J is TRBJ1-2, with D unresolved. This clonotype was obtained from a young man in good health. The specimen sequenced was naive CD8+ T cells sorted from blood. The CDR3 protein is CASSPGPGYTF. In nucleotides, the CDR3 is TGTGCCAGTAGTCCTGGACCTGGCTACACCTTC.